A single sample is the source of the 8 T cell receptor beta chains below, sequenced in a study of OX40 agonist ivuxolimab in advanced cancers. The protocol used for the library was the immunoSEQ multiplex PCR assay. TCRdb holds this immuneACCESS table with in-frame rearrangements only. Some clones are missing; in checked studies, unresolved V genes explain under half, and the rest has no known cause. The sample table holds some 25,000 clones, of which over 70% were seen once. The top ten clones comprise 9.5% to 10% of the sample. Specimen: CD4+ or CD8+ T cells sorted from blood, collected in a trial of the OX40 agonist ivuxolimab. Receptors originate from an adult with an advanced solid tumor such as melanoma, head and neck, liver or kidney cancer.

The rearrangement uses TRBV28 and TRBJ2-5; the match to TRBD1 covers 10 bases. Per germline, CDR1 MDHEN and CDR2 SYDVKM. This CDR3 spans 14 amino acids. Trimming cost V 5 bases and J 5 bases; bases outside gene matches: 5. The CDR3 loop is CASSRQGAQETQYF. The CDR3, as DNA: TGTGCCAGCAGTCGACAGGGGGCGCAGGAGACCCAGTACTTC.

This chain links TRBV7-2 with TRBJ2-2; D remains ambiguous. The CDR3 runs to 15 residues. Germline CDR1 and CDR2: SGHTA and FQGNSA. The germline V and J ends were trimmed by 5 bases and 6 bases, with 16 bases remaining between them. The DNA of the CDR3 is TGTGCCAGCAGCCCTTATTATGGAAAAGCCGGGGAGCTGTTTTTT. Its protein product is CASSPYYGKAGELFF.

The rearrangement links TRBV9 to TRBJ2-1, with unresolved D. There are 11 residues in the CDR3. Deletions cut 1 base from V and 8 bases from J, with 4 bases between. Germline V CDR1 and CDR2: SGDLS, YYNGEE. The CDR3 sequence: CASSVSYEQFF. The CDR3 nucleotides read TGTGCCAGCAGCGTATCCTATGAGCAGTTCTTC.

V gene TRBV19 combines with J gene TRBJ1-3, with TRBD1 matching 9 bases. With V trimmed by 5 bases and J by 0 bases, 5 bases remained unmatched. Germline V gene sequence: CDR1 LNHDA, CDR2 SQIVND (reference sequence). The CDR3 is made up of 16 amino acids. The CDR3, as DNA: TGTGCCAGTAGTCTACGACAGGGGGTCTCTGGAAACACCATATATTTT. This codes for CASSLRQGVSGNTIYF.

The chain combines TRBV2 with TRBJ2-7; D might be TRBD2 (7 bases). Trimming took off 8 bases at V and 2 bases at J, with 22 bases between the two ends. In germline, CDR1 is SNHLY, CDR2 FYNNEI. This CDR3 region has 16 residues. CDR3 nucleotide sequence: TGTGCCAGCGGAGGGCAGGGGAGCGGGATAGCCTACGAGCAGTACTTC. The encoded protein is CASGGQGSGIAYEQYF.

The rearrangement links TRBV7-8 to TRBJ2-7; maybe TRBD1 (6 bases). Germline lookup yields CDR1 SGHVS and CDR2 FQNEAQ. V lost 6 bases to trimming and J lost 0 bases, with 24 bases between them. The CDR3 contains 18 residues. The CDR3 here is CASSQIDRPGQFSYEQYF. CDR3 bases: TGTGCCAGCAGTCAAATAGATCGGCCGGGACAATTCTCCTACGAGCAGTACTTC. The entire variable domain, with the rest obtained from reference TRBV7-8 and TRBJ2-7, is as follows: GAGVSQSPRYKVAKRGQDVALRCDPISGHVSLFWYQQALGQGPEFLTYFQNEAQLDKSGLPSDRFFAERPEGSVSTLKIQRTQQEDSAVYLCASSQIDRPGQFSYEQYFGPGTRLTVT.

The V call is TRBV19, the J call TRBJ2-5; unclear D gene. Germline V gene sequence: CDR1 LNHDA, CDR2 SQIVND (reference sequence). Deletions cut 3 bases from V and 3 bases from J, with 5 bases between. This CDR3 contains 12 residues. The CDR3: CASSIREETQYF. The CDR3 DNA reads as TGTGCCAGTAGTATCAGAGAAGAGACCCAGTACTTC.

V and J are TRBV7-8 and TRBJ2-5; 12 bases are a match to TRBD2. Germline V gives CDR1 SGHVS, CDR2 FQNEAQ. V trimming: 5 bases; J trimming: 2 bases; junction bases outside the gene matches: 15. This CDR3 contains 19 residues. The CDR3 DNA follows: TGTGCCAGCAGCCCAATTTCTAGCGGGAGGGCCGTAGGGCAAGAGACCCAGTACTTC. Protein product: CASSPISSGRAVGQETQYF.